The 24 T cell receptor beta chains in this list originate from one sample, sequenced in a study of CD8 T cells in Susac syndrome. Reverse transcription of roughly 0.45 to 1 ug RNA used random hexamers. TCRdb processed the immunoSEQ multiplex PCR reads anew with MiXCR; each CDR3 protein has one entry. The data contain some 130,000 distinct CDR3 sequences, 95% of them singletons. The material sequenced was CD8+ T cells from PBMCs. The receptors originated from a human donor with Susac syndrome.

The rearrangement uses TRBV5-6 and TRBJ1-1; the D is unclear. CDR1 and CDR2 (germline): SGHDT, YYEEEE. Deletions cut 2 bases from V and 8 bases from J, with 7 bases between. The CDR3 contains 11 residues. The DNA for the CDR3 is TGTGCCAGCAGCTTCTCAGCAGAAGCTTTCTTT. Its protein product is CASSFSAEAFF.

The sample holds a few counts of this clonotype. CDR3 sequence reads: CASSLGGGEQYF. The CDR3 nucleotides are TGTGCCAGCAGCTTGGGGGGTGGCGAGCAGTACTTC. The gene calls are TRBV5-6 and TRBJ2-7; D is undetermined. The ends were cut back, 0 bases at V and 6 bases at J, with 7 bases in the middle. Germline-derived CDR1 and CDR2 are SGHDT and YYEEEE. The CDR3 loop spans 12 amino acids.

This chain uses TRBV5-4 with TRBJ2-7, with D possibly TRBD1 on 5 matching bases. The germline CDR1 and CDR2 sequences are SGHNT and YYREEE (reference sequence). V gave up 1 base and J gave up 6 bases, with 17 bases separating them. The length of the CDR3 is 15 residues. The CDR3 reads CASSLTLGPRGEQYF. CDR3 sequence (DNA): TGTGCCAGCAGCTTGACTCTCGGTCCAAGGGGCGAGCAGTACTTC.

The chain combines TRBV11-1 with TRBJ2-7, with TRBD2 matching 7 bases. The CDR3 loop spans 14 amino acids. Per germline, CDR1 SGHAT and CDR2 FQDESV (reference sequence). The V segment lost 5 bases and the J segment 4 bases; nucleotides outside the gene matches: 8. CDR3 coding DNA: TGTGCCAGCAGCATGGTCGGAGCGGGGTACGAGCAGTACTTC. The encoded protein is CASSMVGAGYEQYF.

The chain is built from TRBV7-9 and TRBJ1-2, with 7 bases lining up with TRBD1. The length of the CDR3 is 12 residues. From germline, CDR1 is SEHNR and CDR2 FQNEAQ (reference sequence). The ends lost 3 bases at V and 8 bases at J; junction bases unmatched: 3. The DNA of the CDR3 is TGTGCCAGCAGCTTGCAACAGGGGGGCTACACCTTC. Amino acids: CASSLQQGGYTF.

The V and J genes are TRBV29-1 and TRBJ2-2; no firm D call. CDR3 length: 12 residues. V gave up 6 bases and J gave up 3 bases, with 8 bases separating them. Germline CDR1 SQVTM, CDR2 ANQGSEA. CDR3 nucleotides: TGCAGCGTGGTAGGAGACACCGGGGAGCTGTTTTTT. It specifies CSVVGDTGELFF.

The chain carries TRBV20-1 and TRBJ2-7, with TRBD2 matching over 9 bases. The CDR3 is 14 amino acids. The V gene end was trimmed by 4 bases and the J gene end by 1 base; junction bases not matched to a gene: 5. Germline CDR1 DFQATT, CDR2 SNEGSKA (reference sequence). DNA of the CDR3: TGCAGTGCTACCCGACTAGCGGCTTCCTACGAGCAGTACTTC. Amino acid sequence: CSATRLAASYEQYF.

Only one count was recorded for this clonotype. The J gene is TRBJ2-1, the V gene TRBV28, with 8 bases identical to TRBD1. The CDR3 consists of 15 residues. With 7 bases clipped from V and 4 bases from J, the junction kept 9 bases outside the gene matches. The germline V gene encodes CDR1 MDHEN and CDR2 SYDVKM. The CDR3 here is CASTSDRVLYNEQFF. CDR3 bases: TGTGCCAGCACCTCGGACAGGGTCCTTTACAATGAGCAGTTCTTC.

The chain uses TRBV4-1 and TRBJ2-1, with a possible D match to TRBD2 (5 bases). The CDR3 spans 14 residues. Trimming stripped 3 bases from V and 5 bases from J, with 11 bases between. Per the germline V gene, CDR1 is MGHRA and CDR2 is YSYEKL. The CDR3 spells CASSHNGLNNEQFF. The CDR3 DNA follows: TGCGCCAGCAGCCATAATGGACTTAACAATGAGCAGTTCTTC.

This rearrangement joins TRBV12-3 or TRBV12-4 to TRBJ2-2; no firm D call. Trimming shortened V by 6 bases and J by 3 bases, and 8 bases separated the two germline ends. CDR3 length: 13 amino acids. This chain's CDR3 is CASSVSYTGELFF. Written as DNA, the CDR3 is TGTGCCAGCAGCGTCTCGTACACCGGGGAGCTGTTTTTT.

This chain joins TRBV9 and TRBJ1-2; no reliable D call. CDR1 and CDR2 from the germline V gene are SGDLS and YYNGEE. The CDR3 is 14 amino acids. V gave up 3 bases and J gave up 5 bases, with 14 bases separating them. This CDR3 is CASSANMAEYGYTF. CDR3 DNA: TGTGCCAGCAGCGCGAACATGGCTGAGTATGGCTACACCTTC.

V and J are TRBV28 and TRBJ1-2; possible D gene TRBD1, 6 bases. The length of the CDR3 is 14 residues. Germline V gene data show CDR1 as MDHEN and CDR2 as SYDVKM. Trimming removed 3 bases at V and 4 bases at J, with 12 bases between. The CDR3: CASSLVGGGYGYTF. Here the CDR3 DNA reads TGTGCCAGCAGTTTGGTCGGGGGCGGCTATGGCTACACCTTC.

The V call is TRBV29-1, the J call TRBJ1-5; D is undetermined. The CDR3 has 12 amino acids. The germline gives CDR1 SQVTM, CDR2 ANQGSEA. Trimming left V 3 bases short and J 7 bases short, with 10 bases between. In DNA form, the CDR3 reads TGCAGCGTTGAGGGGATGGGACAGCCCCAGCATTTT. Amino acids: CSVEGMGQPQHF.

The CDR3: CASSVAGAAGANVLTF. For the CDR3, the DNA is TGTGCCAGCAGTGTCGCAGGGGCGGCCGGGGCCAACGTCCTGACTTTC. The chain recombines TRBV6-1 with TRBJ2-6; D is possibly TRBD1 (6 bases). CDR3 length: 16 amino acids. The germline V gene encodes CDR1 MNHNS and CDR2 SASEGT. Trimming shortened V by 4 bases and J by 4 bases, and 14 bases separated the two germline ends.

The chain is built from TRBV20-1 and TRBJ2-7; 7 bases agree with TRBD1. With V trimmed by 1 base and J by 2 bases, 8 bases remained unmatched. In germline, CDR1 is DFQATT, CDR2 SNEGSKA (reference sequence). This CDR3 region has 15 residues. The CDR3 region is CSARGRQGGPYEQYF. In DNA, the CDR3 is TGCAGTGCTAGAGGTCGACAGGGTGGTCCCTACGAGCAGTACTTC.

The genes are TRBV6-5 and TRBJ2-5; D tentatively reads TRBD1 or TRBD2 (6 bases each). The CDR3 has 14 residues. CDR1 and CDR2 from the germline V gene are MNHEY and SVGAGI. V shed 7 bases and J shed 5 bases, with 17 bases lying between them. The CDR3 loop is CASTNPGARETQYF. In DNA form, the CDR3 reads TGTGCCAGCACTAACCCGGGGGCGAGGGAGACCCAGTACTTC.

The chain couples TRBV29-1 to TRBJ1-2; D not resolved. The CDR3 sequence is 12 residues long. The V gene's germline CDR1 is SQVTM and CDR2 ANQGSEA. V was shortened by 4 bases and J by 8 bases, with 14 bases between the two germline ends. In DNA, the CDR3 is TGCAGCGTTGCCCAAGGTGTGAGAGGCTACACCTTC. Its translation: CSVAQGVRGYTF.

The chain carries TRBV7-9 and TRBJ2-6; D uncertain. Germline-derived CDR1 and CDR2 are SEHNR and FQNEAQ (reference sequence). Trimming removed 3 bases at V and 0 bases at J, with 9 bases between. The CDR3 totals 16 residues. The DNA of the CDR3 is TGTGCCAGCAGCTTTCGGGTCTCCTCTGGGGCCAACGTCCTGACTTTC. Protein product: CASSFRVSSGANVLTF.

This chain joins TRBV27 and TRBJ1-1; D is possibly TRBD1 (6 bases). Trimming shortened V by 8 bases and J by 7 bases, and 8 bases separated the two germline ends. The CDR3 is 10 residues long. Germline CDR1 is MNHEY and CDR2 is SMNVEV (reference sequence). The chain's CDR3 is CASGTHEAFF. The CDR3 bases are TGTGCCAGCGGGACACATGAAGCTTTCTTT.

This chain links TRBV4-1 with TRBJ2-7; TRBD1 matches at 8 bases. The CDR3 extends over 13 amino acids. Unmatched junction bases numbered 8, after V lost 9 bases and J lost 4 bases. CDR1 MGHRA and CDR2 YSYEKL come from the germline V gene. In DNA, the CDR3 is TGCGCCAGTTCAGCAGGGGGCTCATACGAGCAGTACTTC. It codes for CASSAGGSYEQYF.

This chain connects TRBV28 to TRBJ2-5; 7 nucleotides agree with TRBD1. CDR1 and CDR2 from the germline V gene are MDHEN and SYDVKM. The trim removed 3 bases at V and 1 base at J, leaving 11 bases unmatched. This CDR3 has 17 amino acids. The DNA for the CDR3 is TGTGCCAGCAGTTTGGCAGTCCCGGGACAGATCCAAGAGACCCAGTACTTC. Translated, it gives CASSLAVPGQIQETQYF.

This chain joins TRBV11-2 and TRBJ2-1; 7 nucleotides line up with TRBD2. Germline values: CDR1 SGHAT, CDR2 FQNNGV. After removal of 1 base from V and 1 base from J, the junction contained 4 bases not matched to a gene. This CDR3 comprises 16 residues. DNA of the CDR3: TGTGCCAGCAGCTTAGCAGGCGGGGGTTCCTACAATGAGCAGTTCTTC. Translated, it gives CASSLAGGGSYNEQFF.

Turning to this clonotype: One junction end disagrees with the germline gene, perhaps due to a read error. V gene TRBV7-9 combines with J gene TRBJ2-1; TRBD2 matches 9 bases. Germline-derived CDR1 and CDR2 are SEHNR and FQNEAQ (reference sequence). The CDR3 is 13 amino acids. The CDR3 region has the DNA TGTGCCAGCAGCCCGGGGACTAGCCTGGAAAATGTCTTC. Protein product: CASSPGTSLENVF.

The chain couples TRBV12-5 to TRBJ2-7; D unclear. This CDR3 region has 12 residues. Trimming removed 0 bases from V and 4 bases from J, with 4 bases in between. Germline values: CDR1 LGHNT, CDR2 FRNRAP. The CDR3 DNA reads as TGTGCTAGTGGTTTGGTAGGATACGAGCAGTACTTC. It yields the protein CASGLVGYEQYF. Full variable domain (rest looked up from reference TRBV12-5 and TRBJ2-7): DARVTQTPRHKVTEMGQEVTMRCQPILGHNTVFWYRQTMMQGLELLAYFRNRAPLDDSGMPKDRFSAEMPDATLATLKIQPSEPRDSAVYFCASGLVGYEQYFGPGTRLTVT.